The 14 T cell receptor beta chains below were found in one sample sequenced in a study of blood T cells in healthy people across ages. A second PCR of 7 to 11 cycles used a sample-barcoded 5' primer and a J-beta primer mix. TCRdb called the 5' RACE reads again in MiXCR, with one record for every CDR3 protein. There are about 780,000 distinct CDR3 sequences in the sample; less than 60% occur only once, and approximately 18% lies in the top ten. The specimen sequenced was blood. Receptor source: an elderly man in good health.

In this sample, this clonotype turned up once. Sequence at one end of the junction differs from germline and may be a read error. The rearrangement joins TRBV9 to TRBJ2-5; 7 bases are shared with TRBD2. Germline CDR1 SGDLS, CDR2 YYNGEE. The length of the CDR3 is 17 residues. The CDR3 spells CASGVEGGNSARETQYF. CDR3 coding DNA: TGTGCCAGCGGCGTAGAGGGAGGGAATAGCGCCCGCGAGACCCAGTACTTC. Filled out from reference TRBV9 and TRBJ2-5, the complete variable domain reads DSGVTQTPKHLITATGQRVTLRCSPRSGDLSVYWYQQSLDQGLQFLIQYYNGEERAKGNILERFSAQQFPDLHSELNLSSLELGDSALYFCASGVEGGNSARETQYFGPGTRLLVL.

This sequence joins TRBV5-1 and TRBJ1-6, with D perhaps TRBD1 (5 bases). The germline gives CDR1 SGHRS, CDR2 YFSETQ. This CDR3 is built from 15 residues. V lost 0 bases and J 7 bases, leaving 11 bases between the germline ends. The CDR3: CASSLEGHENSPLHF. In nucleotides, the CDR3 is TGCGCCAGCAGCTTGGAAGGACATGAGAATTCACCCCTCCACTTT.

The rearrangement links TRBV12-5 to TRBJ2-5; D possibly uses TRBD1 or TRBD2 (5 bases each). V was trimmed by 1 base and J by 7 bases, leaving 13 bases between them. The CDR3 sequence is 14 residues long. Germline V CDR1 and CDR2: LGHNT, FRNRAP. The CDR3 spells CASGLAGTMGTQYF. The CDR3 region has the DNA TGTGCTAGTGGTTTGGCCGGGACCATGGGGACCCAGTACTTC.

This sequence joins TRBV27 and TRBJ2-7; D gene unclear. This CDR3 has 15 amino acids. Germline assignment: CDR1 MNHEY and CDR2 SMNVEV (reference sequence). The ends were cut back, 5 bases at V and 6 bases at J, with 20 bases in the middle. The CDR3 spells CASSPHQSANPEQYF. In DNA form, the CDR3 reads TGTGCCAGCAGTCCGCACCAAAGTGCTAACCCCGAGCAGTACTTC.

This clonotype was seen repeatedly, ten times or more. V is TRBV7-9 and J is TRBJ2-1, with D maybe TRBD2 (5 bases). CDR3 length equals 14 residues. Deletions cut 3 bases from V and 2 bases from J, with 8 bases between. Germline V CDR1 and CDR2: SEHNR, FQNEAQ (reference sequence). The chain's CDR3 is CASSFEGPYNEQFF. The CDR3, as DNA: TGTGCCAGCAGCTTCGAGGGCCCCTACAATGAGCAGTTCTTC.

This clonotype was recorded many times. This chain joins TRBV24-1 and TRBJ2-1; D is unclear. Trimming stripped 5 bases from V and 5 bases from J, with 12 bases between. The CDR3 consists of 14 residues. Germline CDR1 is KGHDR and CDR2 is SFDVKD. The CDR3 region is CATSAANYHNEQFF. CDR3 sequence (DNA): TGTGCCACCAGTGCAGCCAACTATCACAATGAGCAGTTCTTC.

This clonotype was detected only a few times. This chain connects TRBV10-3 to TRBJ1-1; unclear D gene. Germline V gene sequence: CDR1 ENHRY, CDR2 SYGVKD. Trimming took off 3 bases at V and 1 base at J, with 6 bases between the two ends. CDR3 size: 13 residues. The CDR3 loop reads CAISERENTEAFF. In DNA form, the CDR3 reads TGTGCCATCAGTGAACGAGAGAACACTGAAGCTTTCTTT.

V is TRBV10-3 and J is TRBJ2-3; maybe TRBD2 (5 bases). V lost 6 bases, J lost 1 base, and 17 bases lay in between. CDR1 and CDR2 from the germline V gene are ENHRY and SYGVKD. CDR3 size: 16 residues. DNA for the CDR3: TGTGCCATCAGCCTAAGCGGAAATTATCGCACAGATACGCAGTATTTT. Translating it yields CAISLSGNYRTDTQYF.

This rearrangement joins TRBV20-1 to TRBJ1-1; D not resolved. Germline loops: CDR1 DFQATT, CDR2 SNEGSKA (reference sequence). Trimming pared 1 base from V and 8 bases from J, leaving 8 bases between. This CDR3 contains 11 residues. The CDR3 DNA reads TGCAGTGCTAGAGTGAGGCGAGAAGCTTTCTTT. It is translated as CSARVRREAFF.

This clonotype was seen a handful of times. In nucleotides, the CDR3 is TGTGCCAGCAGGCGAGGGGGGCCCAATGAGCAGTTCTTC. Its protein product is CASRRGGPNEQFF. J is TRBJ2-1 and V is TRBV12-3 or TRBV12-4, with D possibly being TRBD1 or TRBD2 (6 bases each). V gave up 6 bases and J gave up 6 bases, with 12 bases separating them. This CDR3 contains 13 residues.

This clonotype was detected a few times. The chain recombines TRBV9 with TRBJ2-3, with 9 nucleotides matching TRBD2. V trimming: 3 bases; J trimming: 4 bases; junction bases outside the gene matches: 6. Germline V gives CDR1 SGDLS, CDR2 YYNGEE. CDR3 size: 15 residues. The CDR3 sequence is CASSAGTSYPDTQYF. CDR3 DNA: TGTGCCAGCAGCGCCGGGACTAGCTATCCAGATACGCAGTATTTT. Full variable domain (rest looked up from reference TRBV9 and TRBJ2-3): DSGVTQTPKHLITATGQRVTLRCSPRSGDLSVYWYQQSLDQGLQFLIQYYNGEERAKGNILERFSAQQFPDLHSELNLSSLELGDSALYFCASSAGTSYPDTQYFGPGTRLTVL.

This chain joins TRBV5-1 and TRBJ2-1; D not resolved. Trimming took off 1 base at V and 1 base at J, with 9 bases between the two ends. The V gene's germline CDR1 is SGHRS and CDR2 YFSETQ. CDR3 size: 15 residues. In nucleotides, the CDR3 is TGCGCCAGCAGCTTGAAGGGATTTTCCTACAATGAGCAGTTCTTC. Protein product: CASSLKGFSYNEQFF.

This clonotype was found many times. The rearrangement links TRBV11-2 to TRBJ2-7; TRBD2 aligns across 9 bases. The CDR3 length is 15 residues. The germline gives CDR1 SGHAT, CDR2 FQNNGV. Trimming cost V 3 bases and J 5 bases; bases outside gene matches: 8. The chain's CDR3 is CASSFHRLAVNEQYF. CDR3 in DNA: TGTGCCAGCAGCTTCCATAGACTAGCGGTTAACGAGCAGTACTTC.

This clonotype was counted many times. V is TRBV4-3 and J is TRBJ2-3; D may correspond to TRBD1 or TRBD2 (5 bases each). Trimming cost V 0 bases and J 0 bases, with 10 bases left between them. Germline V lookup: CDR1 LGHNA, CDR2 YSLEER. This CDR3 region has 16 residues. The CDR3 is CASSQDYGASTDTQYF. DNA for the CDR3: TGCGCCAGCAGCCAAGATTACGGGGCTAGCACAGATACGCAGTATTTT.